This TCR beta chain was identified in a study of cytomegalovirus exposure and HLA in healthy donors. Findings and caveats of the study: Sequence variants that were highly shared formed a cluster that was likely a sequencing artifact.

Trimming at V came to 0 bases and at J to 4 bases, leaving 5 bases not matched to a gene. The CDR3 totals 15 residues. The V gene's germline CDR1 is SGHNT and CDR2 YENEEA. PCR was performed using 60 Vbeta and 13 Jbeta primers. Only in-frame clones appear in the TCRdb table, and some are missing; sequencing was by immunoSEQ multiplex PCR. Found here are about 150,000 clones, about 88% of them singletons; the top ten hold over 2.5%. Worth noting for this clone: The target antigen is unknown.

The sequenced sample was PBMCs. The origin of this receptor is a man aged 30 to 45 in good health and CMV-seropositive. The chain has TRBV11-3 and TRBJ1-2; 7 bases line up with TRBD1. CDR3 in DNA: TGTGCCAGCAGCTTAGAAGGGGGCAAAGTCTATGGCTACACCTTC. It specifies CASSLEGGKVYGYTF.